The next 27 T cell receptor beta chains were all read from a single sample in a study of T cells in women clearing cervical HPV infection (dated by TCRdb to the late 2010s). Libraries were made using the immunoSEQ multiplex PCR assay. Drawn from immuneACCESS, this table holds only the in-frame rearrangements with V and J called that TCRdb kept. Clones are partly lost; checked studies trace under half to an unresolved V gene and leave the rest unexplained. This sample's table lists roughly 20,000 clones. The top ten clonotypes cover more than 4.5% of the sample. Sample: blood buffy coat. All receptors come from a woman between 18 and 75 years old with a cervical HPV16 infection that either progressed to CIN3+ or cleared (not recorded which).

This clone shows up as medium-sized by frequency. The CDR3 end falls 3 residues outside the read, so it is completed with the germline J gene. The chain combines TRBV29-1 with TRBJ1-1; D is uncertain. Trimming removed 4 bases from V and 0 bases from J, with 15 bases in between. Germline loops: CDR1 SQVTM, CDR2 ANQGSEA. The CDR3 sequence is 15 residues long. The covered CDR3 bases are TGCAGCGTTGGTCCCCGGGTGTACCTGAACACTGAA. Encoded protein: CSVGPRVYLNTE. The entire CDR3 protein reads CSVGPRVYLNTEAFF. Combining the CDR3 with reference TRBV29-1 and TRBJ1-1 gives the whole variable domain SAVISQKPSRDICQRGTSLTIQCQVDSQVTMMFWYRQQPGQSLTLIATANQGSEATYESGFVIDKFPISRPNLTFSTLTVSNMSPEDSSIYLCSVGPRVYLNTEAFFGQGTRLTVV.

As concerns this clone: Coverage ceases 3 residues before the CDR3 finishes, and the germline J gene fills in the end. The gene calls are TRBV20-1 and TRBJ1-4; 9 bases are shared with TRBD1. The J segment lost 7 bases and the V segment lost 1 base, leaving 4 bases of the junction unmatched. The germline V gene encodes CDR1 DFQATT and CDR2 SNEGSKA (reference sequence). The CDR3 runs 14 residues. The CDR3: CSARVGGQGEKLFF. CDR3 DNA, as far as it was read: TGCAGTGCTAGAGTTGGGGGACAGGGTGAAAAA.

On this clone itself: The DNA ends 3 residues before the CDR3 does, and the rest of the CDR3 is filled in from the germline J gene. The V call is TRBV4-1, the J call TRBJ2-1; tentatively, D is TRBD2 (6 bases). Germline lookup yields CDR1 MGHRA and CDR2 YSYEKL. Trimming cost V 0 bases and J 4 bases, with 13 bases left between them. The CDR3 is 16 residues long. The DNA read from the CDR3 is TGCGCCAGCAGCCAAGATCGGAGGGGTCGGTACAATGAG. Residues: CASSQDRRGRYNE. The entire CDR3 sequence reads CASSQDRRGRYNEQFF.

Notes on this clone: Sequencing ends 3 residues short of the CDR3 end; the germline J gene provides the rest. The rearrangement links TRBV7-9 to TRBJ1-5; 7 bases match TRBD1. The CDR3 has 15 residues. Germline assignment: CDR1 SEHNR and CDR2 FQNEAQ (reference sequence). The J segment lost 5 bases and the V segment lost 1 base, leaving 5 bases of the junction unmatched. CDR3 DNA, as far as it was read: TGTGCCAGCAGCTTAGGGACAGGTGGAGATCAGCCC. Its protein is CASSLGTGGDQP. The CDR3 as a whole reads CASSLGTGGDQPQHF.

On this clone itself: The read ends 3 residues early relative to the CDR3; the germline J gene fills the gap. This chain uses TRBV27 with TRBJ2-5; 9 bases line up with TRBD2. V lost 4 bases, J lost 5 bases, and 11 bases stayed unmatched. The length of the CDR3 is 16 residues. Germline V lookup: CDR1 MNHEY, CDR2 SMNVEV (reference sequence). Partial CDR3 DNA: TGTGCCAGCAGTTCTACCCCCGGGACTAGCCTGGAGACC. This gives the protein CASSSTPGTSLET. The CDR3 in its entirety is CASSSTPGTSLETQYF.

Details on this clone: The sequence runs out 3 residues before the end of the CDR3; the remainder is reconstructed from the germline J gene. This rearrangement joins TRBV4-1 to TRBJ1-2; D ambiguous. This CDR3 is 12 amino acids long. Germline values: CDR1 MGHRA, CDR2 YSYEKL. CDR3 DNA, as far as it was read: TGCGCCAGCAGCCAAGACCGGGTGCGC. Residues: CASSQDRVR. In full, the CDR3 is CASSQDRVRYTF.

Partial CDR3 DNA: TGTGCCAGCAGCGCCGGCGGGACAGTCTCCTACGAG. Protein: CASSAGGTVSYE. The whole CDR3 sequence is CASSAGGTVSYEQYF. The chain links TRBV9 to TRBJ2-7; D is perhaps TRBD1 (7 bases). The read ends 3 residues before the CDR3 terminus; that terminus is restored from the germline J gene. In germline, CDR1 is SGDLS, CDR2 YYNGEE. The CDR3 contains 15 residues. With 3 bases removed from V and 0 bases from J, the gap between germline ends came to 13 bases.

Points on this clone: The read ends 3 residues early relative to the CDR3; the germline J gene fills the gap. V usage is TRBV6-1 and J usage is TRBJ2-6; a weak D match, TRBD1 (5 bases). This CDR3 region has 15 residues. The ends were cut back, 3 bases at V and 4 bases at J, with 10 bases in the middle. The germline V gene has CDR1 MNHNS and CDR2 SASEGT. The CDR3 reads CASSDPGSGANVLTF. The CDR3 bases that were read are TGTGCCAGCAGTGACCCAGGGTCCGGGGCCAACGTC.

The DNA read from the CDR3 is TGTGCCAGCAGCTTAGGCCCGGGGCAGCCC. Translation gives CASSLGPGQP. From start to end, the CDR3 is CASSLGPGQPQHF. The rearrangement uses TRBV7-6 and TRBJ1-5; no clear D. The read terminates 3 residues before the CDR3 end, so the remaining end is supplied by the germline J gene. The germline V gene has CDR1 SGHVS and CDR2 FNYEAQ. This CDR3 region has 13 residues. The germline V and J ends were trimmed by 1 base and 7 bases, with 8 bases remaining between them.

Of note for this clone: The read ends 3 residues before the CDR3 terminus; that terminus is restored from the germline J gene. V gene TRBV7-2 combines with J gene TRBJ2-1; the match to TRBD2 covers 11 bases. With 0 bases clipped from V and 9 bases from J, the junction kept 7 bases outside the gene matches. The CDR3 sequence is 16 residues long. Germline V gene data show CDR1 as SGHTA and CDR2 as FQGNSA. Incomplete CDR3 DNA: TGTGCCAGCAGCTTAGCGCGGTTAGCGGGGGGGGTTGAG. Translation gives CASSLARLAGGVE. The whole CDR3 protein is CASSLARLAGGVEQFF.

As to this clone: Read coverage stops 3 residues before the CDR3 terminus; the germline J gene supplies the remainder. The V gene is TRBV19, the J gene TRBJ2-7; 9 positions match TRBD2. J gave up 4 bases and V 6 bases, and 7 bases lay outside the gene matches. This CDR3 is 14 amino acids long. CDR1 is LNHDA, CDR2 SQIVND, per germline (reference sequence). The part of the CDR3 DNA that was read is TGTGCCAGTAGCAATCAGCGGGGGGAATACGAG. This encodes CASSNQRGEYE. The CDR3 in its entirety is CASSNQRGEYEQYF.

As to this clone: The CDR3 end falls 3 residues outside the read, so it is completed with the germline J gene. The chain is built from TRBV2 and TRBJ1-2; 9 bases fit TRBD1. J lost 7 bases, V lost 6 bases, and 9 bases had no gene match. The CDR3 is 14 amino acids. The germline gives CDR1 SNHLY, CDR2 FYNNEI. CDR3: CASRPGTGRSGYTF. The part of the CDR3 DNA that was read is TGTGCCAGCAGACCCGGGACAGGGCGGTCTGGC. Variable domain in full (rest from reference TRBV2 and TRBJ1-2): EPEVTQTPSHQVTQMGQEVILRCVPISNHLYFYWYRQILGQKVEFLVSFYNNEISEKSEIFDDQFSVERPDGSNFTLKIRSTKLEDSAMYFCASRPGTGRSGYTFGSGTRLTVV.

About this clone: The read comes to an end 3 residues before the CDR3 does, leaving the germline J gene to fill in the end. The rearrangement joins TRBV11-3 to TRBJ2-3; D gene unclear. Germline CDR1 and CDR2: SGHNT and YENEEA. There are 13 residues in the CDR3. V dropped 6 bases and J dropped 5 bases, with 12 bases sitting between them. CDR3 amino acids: CASSNQGLDTQYF. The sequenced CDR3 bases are TGTGCCAGCAGTAATCAAGGGTTAGATACG.

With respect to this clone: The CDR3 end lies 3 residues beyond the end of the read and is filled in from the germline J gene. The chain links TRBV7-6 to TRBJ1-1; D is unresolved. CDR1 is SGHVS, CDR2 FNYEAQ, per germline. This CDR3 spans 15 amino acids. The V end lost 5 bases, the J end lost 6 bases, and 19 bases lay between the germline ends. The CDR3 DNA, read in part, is TGTGCCAGCAGCCCACACCTAGTTTCCCGCCCTGAA. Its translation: CASSPHLVSRPE. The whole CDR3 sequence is CASSPHLVSRPEAFF.

This CDR3 reads CASSETSNEQFF. CDR3 DNA, as far as it was read: TGTGCCAGCAGCGAGACTAGTAATGAG. The gene calls are TRBV9 and TRBJ2-1, with TRBD2 as a possible D gene (6 bases). Sequencing ends 3 residues short of the CDR3 end; the germline J gene provides the rest. The germline V and J ends were trimmed by 3 bases and 7 bases, with 8 bases remaining between them. Germline assignment: CDR1 SGDLS and CDR2 YYNGEE. The CDR3 totals 12 residues.

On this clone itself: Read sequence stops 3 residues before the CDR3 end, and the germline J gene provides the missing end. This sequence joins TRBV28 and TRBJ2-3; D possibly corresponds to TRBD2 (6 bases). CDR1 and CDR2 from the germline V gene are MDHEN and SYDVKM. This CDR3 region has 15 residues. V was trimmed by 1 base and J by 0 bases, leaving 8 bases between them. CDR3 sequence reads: CASSLLLASTDTQYF. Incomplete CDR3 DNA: TGTGCCAGCAGTTTATTACTAGCTAGCACAGATACG.

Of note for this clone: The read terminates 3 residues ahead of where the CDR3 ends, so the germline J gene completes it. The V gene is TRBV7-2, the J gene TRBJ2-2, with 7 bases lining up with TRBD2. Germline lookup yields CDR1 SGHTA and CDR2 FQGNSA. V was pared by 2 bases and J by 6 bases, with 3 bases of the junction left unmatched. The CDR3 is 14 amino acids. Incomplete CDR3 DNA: TGTGCCAGCAGCTTAAAGCGGGAACCCGGGGAG. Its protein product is CASSLKREPGE. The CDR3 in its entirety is CASSLKREPGELFF.

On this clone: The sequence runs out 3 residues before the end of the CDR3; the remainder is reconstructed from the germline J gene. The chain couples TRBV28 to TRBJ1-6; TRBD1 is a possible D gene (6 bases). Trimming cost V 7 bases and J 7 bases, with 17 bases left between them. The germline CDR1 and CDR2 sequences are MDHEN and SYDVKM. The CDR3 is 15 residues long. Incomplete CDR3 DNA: TGTGCCAGCACCCTCAGGTGGGACAACAATTCACCC. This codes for CASTLRWDNNSP. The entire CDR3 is CASTLRWDNNSPLHF.

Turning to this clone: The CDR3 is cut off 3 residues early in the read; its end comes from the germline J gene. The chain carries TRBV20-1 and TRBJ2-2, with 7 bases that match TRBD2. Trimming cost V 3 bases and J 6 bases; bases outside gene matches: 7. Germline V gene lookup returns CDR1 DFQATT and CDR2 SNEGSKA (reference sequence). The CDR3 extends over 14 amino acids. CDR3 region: CSASGAGDAGELFF. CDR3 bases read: TGCAGTGCTAGTGGGGCGGGGGATGCCGGGGAG.

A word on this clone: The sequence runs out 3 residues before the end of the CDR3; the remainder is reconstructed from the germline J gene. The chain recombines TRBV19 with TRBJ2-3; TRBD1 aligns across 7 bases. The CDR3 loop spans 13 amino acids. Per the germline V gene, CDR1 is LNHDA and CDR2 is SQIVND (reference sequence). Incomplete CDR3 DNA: TGTGCCAGTAGTATAGGTCAGGGGGAGACG. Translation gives CASSIGQGET. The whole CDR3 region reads CASSIGQGETQYF.

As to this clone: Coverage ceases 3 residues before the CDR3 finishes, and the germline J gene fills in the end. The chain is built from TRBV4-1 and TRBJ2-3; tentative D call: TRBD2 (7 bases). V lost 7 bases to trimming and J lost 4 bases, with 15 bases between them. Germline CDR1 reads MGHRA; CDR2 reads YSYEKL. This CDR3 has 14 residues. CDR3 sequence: CASTPLGGADTQYF. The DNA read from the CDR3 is TGCGCCAGCACCCCGCTAGGGGGGGCAGATACG.

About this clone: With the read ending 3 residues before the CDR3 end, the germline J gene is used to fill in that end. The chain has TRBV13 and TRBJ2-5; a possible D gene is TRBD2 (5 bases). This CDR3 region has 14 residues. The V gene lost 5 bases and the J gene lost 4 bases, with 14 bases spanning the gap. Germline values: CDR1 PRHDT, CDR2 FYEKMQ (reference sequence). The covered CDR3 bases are TGTGCCAGCAGCCCCCGCGGGCGCGGAGAGACC. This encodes CASSPRGRGET. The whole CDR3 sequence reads CASSPRGRGETQYF. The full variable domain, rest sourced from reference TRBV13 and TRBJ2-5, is AAGVIQSPRHLIKEKRETATLKCYPIPRHDTVYWYQQGPGQDPQFLISFYEKMQSDKGSIPDRFSAQQFSDYHSELNMSSLELGDSALYFCASSPRGRGETQYFGPGTRLLVL.

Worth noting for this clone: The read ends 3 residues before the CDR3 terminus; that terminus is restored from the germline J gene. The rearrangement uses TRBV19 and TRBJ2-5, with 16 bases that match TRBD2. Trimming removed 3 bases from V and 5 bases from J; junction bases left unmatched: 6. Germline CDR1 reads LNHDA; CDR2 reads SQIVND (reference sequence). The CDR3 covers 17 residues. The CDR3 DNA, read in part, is TGTGCCAGTAGTATGGGGACTAGCGGGGGGGCCGGGGAGACC. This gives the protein CASSMGTSGGAGET. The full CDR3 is CASSMGTSGGAGETQYF.

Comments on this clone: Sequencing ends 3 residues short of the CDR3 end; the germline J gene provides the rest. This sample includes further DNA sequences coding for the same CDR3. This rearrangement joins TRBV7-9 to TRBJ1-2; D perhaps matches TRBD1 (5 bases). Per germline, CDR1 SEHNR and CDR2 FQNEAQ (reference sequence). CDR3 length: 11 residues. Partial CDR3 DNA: TGTGCCAGCAGCTCAGGGTCCCCA. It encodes CASSSGSP. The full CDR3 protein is CASSSGSPYTF. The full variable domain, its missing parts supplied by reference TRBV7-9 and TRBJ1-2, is DTGVSQNPRHKITKRGQNVTFRCDPISEHNRLYWYRQTLGQGPEFLTYFQNEAQLEKSRLLSDRFSAERPKGSFSTLEIQRTEQGDSAMYLCASSSGSPYTFGSGTRLTVV.

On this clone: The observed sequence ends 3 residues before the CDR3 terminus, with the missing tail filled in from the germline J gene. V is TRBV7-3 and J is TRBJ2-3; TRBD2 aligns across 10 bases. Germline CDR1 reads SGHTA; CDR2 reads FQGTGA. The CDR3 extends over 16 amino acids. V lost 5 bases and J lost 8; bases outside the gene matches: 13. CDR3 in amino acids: CASSPGSGGAVATQYF. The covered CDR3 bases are TGTGCCAGCAGCCCGGGGAGCGGGGGGGCCGTGGCTACG. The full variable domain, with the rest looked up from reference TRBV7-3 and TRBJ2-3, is GAGVSQTPSNKVTEKGKYVELRCDPISGHTALYWYRQSLGQGPEFLIYFQGTGAADDSGLPNDRFFAVRPEGSVSTLKIQRTERGDSAVYLCASSPGSGGAVATQYFGPGTRLTVL.

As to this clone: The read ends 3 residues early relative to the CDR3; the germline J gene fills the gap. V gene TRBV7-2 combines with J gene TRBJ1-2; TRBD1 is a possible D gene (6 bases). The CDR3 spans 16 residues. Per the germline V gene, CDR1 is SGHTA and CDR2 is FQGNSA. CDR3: CASRLAPTGPNYGYTF. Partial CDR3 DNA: TGTGCAAGTCGCTTAGCTCCGACAGGACCTAACTATGGC.

The sequenced CDR3 bases are TGTGCCAGCAGTTACCCGGACAGGAATTCACCA. As protein: CASSYPDRNSP. The complete CDR3 protein is CASSYPDRNSPLFF. The chain is built from TRBV6-2 or TRBV6-3 and TRBJ1-4, with 7 bases lining up with TRBD1. The DNA ends 3 residues before the CDR3 does, and the rest of the CDR3 is filled in from the germline J gene. Germline V CDR1 and CDR2: MNHEY, SVGEGT. This CDR3 contains 14 residues.